This TCR beta chain is drawn from a study of identifying expanded T cells in peripheral blood. Whole-study results and caveats: Clone count variance between roughly 2-week samples rose with total template count. Differentially abundant clones: approximately 1.3 between replicates, approximately 16 at about 13 days, around 19 at four.

Germline values: CDR1 MNHEY, CDR2 SVGAGI. Between the trimmed V and J ends, which lost 5 bases and 4 bases, there was a span of 11 bases. The CDR3 extends over 13 amino acids. The assay was immunoSEQ multiplex PCR, and TCRdb's table has in-frame clones only and misses some. Of 90,000 to 95,000 clones detected, roughly 87% appear once; the ten largest clones hold around 6%. No infections or other immune events were documented during collection. Concerning this clone: Antigen: not known.

The clonotype was recovered from a person aged 18-70 years in good health. The rearrangement joins TRBV6-5 to TRBJ1-2, with D perhaps matching TRBD1 (6 bases). The material sequenced was blood. DNA for the CDR3: TGTGCCAGCAGTCAGACAGGCGGCTATGGCTACACCTTC. This sequence encodes CASSQTGGYGYTF.